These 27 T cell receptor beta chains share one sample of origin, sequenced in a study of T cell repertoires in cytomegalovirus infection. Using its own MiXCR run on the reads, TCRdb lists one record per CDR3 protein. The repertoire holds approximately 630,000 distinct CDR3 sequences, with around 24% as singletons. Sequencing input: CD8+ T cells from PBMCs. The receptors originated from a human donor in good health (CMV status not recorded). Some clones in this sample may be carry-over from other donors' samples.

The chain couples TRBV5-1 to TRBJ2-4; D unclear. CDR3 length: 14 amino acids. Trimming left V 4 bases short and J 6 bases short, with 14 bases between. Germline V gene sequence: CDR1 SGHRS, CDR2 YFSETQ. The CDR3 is CASSRGTGPNIQYF. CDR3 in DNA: TGCGCCAGCAGCCGAGGAACGGGTCCAAACATTCAGTACTTC.

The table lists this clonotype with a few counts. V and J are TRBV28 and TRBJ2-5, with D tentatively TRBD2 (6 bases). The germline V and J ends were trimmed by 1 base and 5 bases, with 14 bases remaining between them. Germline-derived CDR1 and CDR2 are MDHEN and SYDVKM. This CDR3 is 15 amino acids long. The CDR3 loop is CASSLSSGTEETQYF. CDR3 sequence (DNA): TGTGCCAGCAGTTTATCCTCCGGGACTGAGGAGACCCAGTACTTC.

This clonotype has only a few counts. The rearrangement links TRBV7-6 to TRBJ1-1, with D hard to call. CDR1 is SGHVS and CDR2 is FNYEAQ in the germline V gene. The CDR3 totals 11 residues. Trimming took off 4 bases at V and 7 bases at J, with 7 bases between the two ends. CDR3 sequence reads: CASSWVVEAFF. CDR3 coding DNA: TGTGCCAGCAGCTGGGTAGTTGAAGCTTTCTTT.

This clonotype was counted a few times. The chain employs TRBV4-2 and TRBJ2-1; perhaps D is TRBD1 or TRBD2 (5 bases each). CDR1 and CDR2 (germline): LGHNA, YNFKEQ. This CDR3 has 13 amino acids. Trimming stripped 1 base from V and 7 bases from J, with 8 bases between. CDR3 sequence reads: CASSQVRGNEQFF. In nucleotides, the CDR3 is TGTGCCAGCAGCCAAGTGAGGGGTAATGAGCAGTTCTTC.

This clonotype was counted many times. This CDR3 is CASGGGYSNQPQHF. The CDR3 region has the DNA TGTGCCAGCGGAGGGGGATATAGCAATCAGCCCCAGCATTTT. The genes are TRBV27 and TRBJ1-5; tentatively, D is TRBD1 (6 bases). This CDR3 region has 14 residues. Per germline, CDR1 MNHEY and CDR2 SMNVEV (reference sequence). Trimming took 8 bases from V and 0 from J, leaving 11 bases between them.

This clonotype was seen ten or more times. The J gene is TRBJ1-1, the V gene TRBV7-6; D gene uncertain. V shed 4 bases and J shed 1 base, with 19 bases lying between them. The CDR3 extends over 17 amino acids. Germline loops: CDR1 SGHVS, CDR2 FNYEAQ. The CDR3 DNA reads TGTGCCAGCAGCTCCGGGAAACAGCGAACCCCGAACACTGAAGCTTTCTTT. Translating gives CASSSGKQRTPNTEAFF.

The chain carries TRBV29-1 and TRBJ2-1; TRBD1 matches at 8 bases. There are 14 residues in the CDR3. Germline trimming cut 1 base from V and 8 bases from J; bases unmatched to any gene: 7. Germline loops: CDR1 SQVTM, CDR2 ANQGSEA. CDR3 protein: CSVEGTGLWDEQFF. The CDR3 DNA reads TGCAGCGTTGAAGGGACAGGGCTTTGGGATGAGCAGTTCTTC.

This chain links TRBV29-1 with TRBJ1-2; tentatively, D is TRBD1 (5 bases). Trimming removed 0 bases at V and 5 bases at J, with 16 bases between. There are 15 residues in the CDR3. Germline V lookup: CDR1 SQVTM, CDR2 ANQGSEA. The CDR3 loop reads CSVEEPSGRIYGYTF. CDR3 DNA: TGCAGCGTTGAAGAGCCCTCGGGACGGATTTATGGCTACACCTTC.

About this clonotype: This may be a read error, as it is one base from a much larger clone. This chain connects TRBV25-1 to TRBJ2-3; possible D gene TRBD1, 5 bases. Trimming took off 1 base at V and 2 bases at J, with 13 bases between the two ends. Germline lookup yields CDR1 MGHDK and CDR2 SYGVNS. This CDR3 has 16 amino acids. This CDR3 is CASSESTVTDTDTQYF. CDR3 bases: TGTGCCAGCAGTGAATCGACAGTCACCGACACAGATACGCAGTATTTT.

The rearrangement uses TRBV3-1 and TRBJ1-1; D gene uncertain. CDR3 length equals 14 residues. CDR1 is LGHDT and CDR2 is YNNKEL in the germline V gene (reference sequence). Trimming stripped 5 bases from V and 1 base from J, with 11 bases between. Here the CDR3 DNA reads TGTGCCAGCAGCGCAGGTTCTCCGAACACTGAAGCTTTCTTT. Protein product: CASSAGSPNTEAFF.

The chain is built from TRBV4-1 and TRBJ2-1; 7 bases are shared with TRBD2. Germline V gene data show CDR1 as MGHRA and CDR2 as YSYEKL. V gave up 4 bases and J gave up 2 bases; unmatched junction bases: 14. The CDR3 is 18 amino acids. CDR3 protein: CASSPGGVAGDTYNEQFF. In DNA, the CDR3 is TGCGCCAGCAGCCCCGGGGGAGTAGCGGGCGATACCTACAATGAGCAGTTCTTC.

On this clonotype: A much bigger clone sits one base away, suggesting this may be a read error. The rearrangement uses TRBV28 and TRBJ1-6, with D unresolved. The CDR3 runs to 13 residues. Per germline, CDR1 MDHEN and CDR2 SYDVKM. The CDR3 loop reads CASSLYADSPLRF. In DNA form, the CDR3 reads TGTGCCAGCAGTTTATACGCCGATTCACCCCTCCGCTTT.

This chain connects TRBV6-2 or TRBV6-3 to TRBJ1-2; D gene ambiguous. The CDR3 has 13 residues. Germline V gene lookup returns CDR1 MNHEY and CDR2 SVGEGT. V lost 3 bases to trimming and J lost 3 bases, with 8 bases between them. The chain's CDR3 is CASSYRPDYGYTF. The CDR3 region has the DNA TGTGCCAGCAGTTATCGACCAGACTATGGCTACACCTTC.

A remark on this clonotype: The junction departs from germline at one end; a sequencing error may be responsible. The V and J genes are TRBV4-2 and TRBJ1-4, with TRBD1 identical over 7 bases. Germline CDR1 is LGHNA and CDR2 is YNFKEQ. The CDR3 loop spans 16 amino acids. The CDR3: CTSSPGTVSTNEKLFF. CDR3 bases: TGTACCAGCAGCCCCGGGACAGTCTCAACTAATGAAAAACTGTTTTTT.

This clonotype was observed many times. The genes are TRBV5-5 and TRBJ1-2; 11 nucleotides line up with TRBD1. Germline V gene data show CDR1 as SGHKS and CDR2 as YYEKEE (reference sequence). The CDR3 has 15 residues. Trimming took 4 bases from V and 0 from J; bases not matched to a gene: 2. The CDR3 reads CASSPDRGPNYGYTF. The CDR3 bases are TGTGCCAGCAGCCCGGACAGGGGGCCTAACTATGGCTACACCTTC.

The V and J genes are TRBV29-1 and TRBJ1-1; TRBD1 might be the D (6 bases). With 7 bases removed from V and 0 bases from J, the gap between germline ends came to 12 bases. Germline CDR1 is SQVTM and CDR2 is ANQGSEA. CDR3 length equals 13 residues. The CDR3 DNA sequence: TGCAGCGCTACGGGACATATGAACACTGAAGCTTTCTTT. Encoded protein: CSATGHMNTEAFF.

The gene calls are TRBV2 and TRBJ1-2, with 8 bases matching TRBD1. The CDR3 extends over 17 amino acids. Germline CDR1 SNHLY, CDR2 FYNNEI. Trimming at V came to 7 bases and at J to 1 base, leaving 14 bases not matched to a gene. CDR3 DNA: TGTGCCAGCACCAGTGGGTCCTCCGACAGGGGTAACTATGGCTACACCTTC. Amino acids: CASTSGSSDRGNYGYTF.

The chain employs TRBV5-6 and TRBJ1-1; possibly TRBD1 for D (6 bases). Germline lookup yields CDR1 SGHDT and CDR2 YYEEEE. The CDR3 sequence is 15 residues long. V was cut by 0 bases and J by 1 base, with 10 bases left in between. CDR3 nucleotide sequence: TGTGCCAGCAGCTTGGATTACAGGGCGAACACTGAAGCTTTCTTT. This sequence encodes CASSLDYRANTEAFF.

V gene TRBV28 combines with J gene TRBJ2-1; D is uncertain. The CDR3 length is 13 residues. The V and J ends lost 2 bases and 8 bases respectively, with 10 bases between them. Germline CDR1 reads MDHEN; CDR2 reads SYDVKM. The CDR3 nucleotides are TGTGCCAGCAGTTTAAATCCCCGAGATGAGCAGTTCTTC. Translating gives CASSLNPRDEQFF.

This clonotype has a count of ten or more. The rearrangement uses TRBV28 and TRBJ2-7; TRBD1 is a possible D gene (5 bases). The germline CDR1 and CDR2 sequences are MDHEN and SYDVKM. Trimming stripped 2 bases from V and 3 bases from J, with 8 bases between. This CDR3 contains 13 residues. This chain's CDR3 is CASSLRQGYEQYV. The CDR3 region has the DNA TGTGCCAGCAGTTTAAGGCAGGGCTACGAGCAGTACGTC.

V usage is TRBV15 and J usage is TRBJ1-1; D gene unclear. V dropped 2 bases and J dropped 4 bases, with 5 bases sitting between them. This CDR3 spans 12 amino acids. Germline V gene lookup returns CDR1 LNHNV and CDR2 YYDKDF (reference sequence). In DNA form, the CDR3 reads TGTGCCACCAGCAGACCCCCCACTGAAGCTTTCTTT. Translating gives CATSRPPTEAFF. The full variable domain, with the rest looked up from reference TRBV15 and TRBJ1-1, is DAMVIQNPRYQVTQFGKPVTLSCSQTLNHNVMYWYQQKSSQAPKLLFHYYDKDFNNEADTPDNFQSRRPNTSFCFLDIRSPGLGDTAMYLCATSRPPTEAFFGQGTRLTVV.

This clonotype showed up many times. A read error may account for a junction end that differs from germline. CDR3 loop: CASKRREWLF. CDR3 sequence (DNA): TGTGCCAGCAAAAGGAGGGAGTGGTTGTTC. The chain recombines TRBV6-6 with TRBJ2-4; a possible D gene is TRBD2 (6 bases). Germline V gene sequence: CDR1 MNHNY, CDR2 SVGAGI (reference sequence). The CDR3 totals 10 residues.

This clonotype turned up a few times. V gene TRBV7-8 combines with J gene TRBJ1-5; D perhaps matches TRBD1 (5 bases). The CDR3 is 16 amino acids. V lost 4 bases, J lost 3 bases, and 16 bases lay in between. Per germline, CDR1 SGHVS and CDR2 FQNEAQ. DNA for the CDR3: TGTGCCAGCAGCTCCCCCATTCAGGGAGTCAATCAGCCCCAGCATTTT. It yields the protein CASSSPIQGVNQPQHF.

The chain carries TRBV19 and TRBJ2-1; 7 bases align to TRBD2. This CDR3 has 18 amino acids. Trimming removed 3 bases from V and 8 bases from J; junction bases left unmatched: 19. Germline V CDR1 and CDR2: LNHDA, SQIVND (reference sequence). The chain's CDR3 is CASSIWRRAGLGVDEQFF. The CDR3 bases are TGTGCCAGTAGTATTTGGAGGCGAGCGGGGTTAGGGGTCGATGAGCAGTTCTTC.

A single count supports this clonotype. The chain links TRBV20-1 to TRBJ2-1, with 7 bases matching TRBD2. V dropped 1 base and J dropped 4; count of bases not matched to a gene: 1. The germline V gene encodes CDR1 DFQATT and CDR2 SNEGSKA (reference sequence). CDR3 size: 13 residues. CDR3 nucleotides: TGCAGTGCTAGAGGGGAGGGATACAATGAGCAGTTCTTC. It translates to CSARGEGYNEQFF.

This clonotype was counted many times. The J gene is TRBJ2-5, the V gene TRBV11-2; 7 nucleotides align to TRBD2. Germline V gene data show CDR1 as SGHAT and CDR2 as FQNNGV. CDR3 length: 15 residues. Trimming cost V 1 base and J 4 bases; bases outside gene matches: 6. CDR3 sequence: CASSLVVAGVETQYF. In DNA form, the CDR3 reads TGTGCCAGCAGCTTAGTGGTGGCGGGAGTAGAGACCCAGTACTTC.

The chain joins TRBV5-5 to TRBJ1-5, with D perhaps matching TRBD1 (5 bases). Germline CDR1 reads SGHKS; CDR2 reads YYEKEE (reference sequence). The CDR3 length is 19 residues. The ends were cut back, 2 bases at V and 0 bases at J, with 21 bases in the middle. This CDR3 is CASSFRPHDRHYSNQPQHF. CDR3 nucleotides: TGTGCCAGCAGCTTTCGCCCCCACGACAGACATTATAGCAATCAGCCCCAGCATTTT. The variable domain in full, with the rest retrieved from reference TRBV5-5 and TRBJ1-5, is DAGVTQSPTHLIKTRGQQVTLRCSPISGHKSVSWYQQVLGQGPQFIFQYYEKEERGRGNFPDRFSARQFPNYSSELNVNALLLGDSALYLCASSFRPHDRHYSNQPQHFGDGTRLSIL.